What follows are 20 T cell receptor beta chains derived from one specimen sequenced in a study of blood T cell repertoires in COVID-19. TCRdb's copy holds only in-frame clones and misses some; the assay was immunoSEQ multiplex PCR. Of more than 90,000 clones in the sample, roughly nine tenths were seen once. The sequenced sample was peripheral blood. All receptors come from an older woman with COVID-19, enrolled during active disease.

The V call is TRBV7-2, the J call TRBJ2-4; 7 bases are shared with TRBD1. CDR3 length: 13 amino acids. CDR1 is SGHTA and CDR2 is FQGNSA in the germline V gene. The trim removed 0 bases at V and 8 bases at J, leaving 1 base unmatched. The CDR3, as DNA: TGTGCCAGCAGCTTAGCGCAGGGGGACATTCAGTACTTC. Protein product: CASSLAQGDIQYF.

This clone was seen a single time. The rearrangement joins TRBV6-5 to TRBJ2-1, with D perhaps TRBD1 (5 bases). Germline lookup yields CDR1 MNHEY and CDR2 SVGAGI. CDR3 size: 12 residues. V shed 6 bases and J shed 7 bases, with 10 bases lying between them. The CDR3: CASRLSGNEQFF. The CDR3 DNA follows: TGTGCCAGCAGGCTTTCAGGGAATGAGCAGTTCTTC.

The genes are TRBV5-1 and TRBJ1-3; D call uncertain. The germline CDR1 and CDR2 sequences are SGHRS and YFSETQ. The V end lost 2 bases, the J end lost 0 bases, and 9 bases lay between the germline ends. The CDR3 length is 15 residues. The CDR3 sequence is CASSFSAGSGNTIYF. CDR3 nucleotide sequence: TGCGCCAGCAGCTTTAGTGCGGGCTCTGGAAACACCATATATTTT.

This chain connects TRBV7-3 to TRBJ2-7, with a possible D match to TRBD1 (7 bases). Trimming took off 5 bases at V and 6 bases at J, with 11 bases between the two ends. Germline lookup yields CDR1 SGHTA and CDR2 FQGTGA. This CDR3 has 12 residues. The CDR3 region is CASSAQGGEQYF. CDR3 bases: TGTGCCAGCAGCGCCCAGGGGGGCGAGCAGTACTTC.

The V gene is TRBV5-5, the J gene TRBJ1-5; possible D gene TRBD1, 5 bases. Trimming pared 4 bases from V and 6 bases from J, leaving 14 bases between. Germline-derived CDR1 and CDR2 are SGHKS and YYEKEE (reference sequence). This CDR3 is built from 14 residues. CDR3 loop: CASSALGVGQPQHF. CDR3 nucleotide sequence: TGTGCCAGCAGCGCGTTAGGGGTTGGTCAGCCCCAGCATTTT.

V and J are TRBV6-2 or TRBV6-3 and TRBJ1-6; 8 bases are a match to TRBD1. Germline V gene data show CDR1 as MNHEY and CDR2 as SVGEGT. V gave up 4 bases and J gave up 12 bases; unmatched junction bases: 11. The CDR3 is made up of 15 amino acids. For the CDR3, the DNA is TGTGCCAGCAGTTCTACCGGACAGGGTTGGATACCCCTCCACTTT. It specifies CASSSTGQGWIPLHF.

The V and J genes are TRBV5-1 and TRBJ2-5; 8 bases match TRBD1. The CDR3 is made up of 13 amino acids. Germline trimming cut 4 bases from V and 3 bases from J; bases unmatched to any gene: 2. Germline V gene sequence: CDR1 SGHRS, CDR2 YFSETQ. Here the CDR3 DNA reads TGCGCCAGCAGCCCGGGACAGGAAGAGACCCAGTACTTC. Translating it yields CASSPGQEETQYF.

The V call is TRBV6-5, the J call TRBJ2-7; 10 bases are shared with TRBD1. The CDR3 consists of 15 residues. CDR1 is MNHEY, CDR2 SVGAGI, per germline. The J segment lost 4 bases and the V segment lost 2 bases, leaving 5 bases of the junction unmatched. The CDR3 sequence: CASSYNMGQGYEQYF. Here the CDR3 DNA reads TGTGCCAGCAGTTACAACATGGGACAGGGGTACGAGCAGTACTTC.

In DNA form, the CDR3 reads TGTGCCAGCAGCTTAGTTGCGGGGAACAATGAGCAGTTCTTC. It translates to CASSLVAGNNEQFF. V and J are TRBV11-3 and TRBJ2-1, with a possible D match to TRBD2 (6 bases). Per germline, CDR1 SGHNT and CDR2 YENEEA. This CDR3 is built from 14 residues. The ends were cut back, 1 base at V and 5 bases at J, with 9 bases in the middle. Full variable domain (rest looked up from reference TRBV11-3 and TRBJ2-1): EAGVVQSPRYKIIEKKQPVAFWCNPISGHNTLYWYLQNLGQGPELLIRYENEEAVDDSQLPKDRFSAERLKGVDSTLKIQPAELGDSAVYLCASSLVAGNNEQFFGPGTRLTVL.

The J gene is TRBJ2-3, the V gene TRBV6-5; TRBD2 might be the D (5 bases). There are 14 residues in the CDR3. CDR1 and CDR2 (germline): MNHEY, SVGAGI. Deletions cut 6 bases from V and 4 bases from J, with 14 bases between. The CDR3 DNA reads TGTGCCAGCAGGAGAACCCCGAGGGCAGATACGCAGTATTTT. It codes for CASRRTPRADTQYF.

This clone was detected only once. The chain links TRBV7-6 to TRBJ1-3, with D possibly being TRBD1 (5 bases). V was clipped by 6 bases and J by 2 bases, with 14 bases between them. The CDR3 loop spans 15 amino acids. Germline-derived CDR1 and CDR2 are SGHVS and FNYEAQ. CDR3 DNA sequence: TGTGCCAGCAGTCGAGACAGCAGACCTGGAAACACCATATATTTT. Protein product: CASSRDSRPGNTIYF.

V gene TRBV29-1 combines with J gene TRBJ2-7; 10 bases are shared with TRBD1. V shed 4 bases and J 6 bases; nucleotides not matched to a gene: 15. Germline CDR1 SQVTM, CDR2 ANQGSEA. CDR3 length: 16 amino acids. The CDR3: CSVVLSETGGGGEQYF. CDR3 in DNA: TGCAGCGTTGTCTTGTCGGAGACAGGGGGCGGAGGCGAGCAGTACTTC.

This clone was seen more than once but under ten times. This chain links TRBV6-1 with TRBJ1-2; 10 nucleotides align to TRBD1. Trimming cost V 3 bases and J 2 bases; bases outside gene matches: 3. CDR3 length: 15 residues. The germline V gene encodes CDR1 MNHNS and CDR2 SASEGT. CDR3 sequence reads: CASSDGTGVNYGYTF. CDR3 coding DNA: TGTGCCAGCAGTGATGGGACAGGGGTAAACTATGGCTACACCTTC.

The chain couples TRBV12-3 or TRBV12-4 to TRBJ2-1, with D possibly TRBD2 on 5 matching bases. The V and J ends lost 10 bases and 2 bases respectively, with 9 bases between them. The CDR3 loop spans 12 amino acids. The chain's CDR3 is CATTRTYNEQFF. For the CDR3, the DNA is TGTGCCACAACTAGAACCTACAATGAGCAGTTCTTC.

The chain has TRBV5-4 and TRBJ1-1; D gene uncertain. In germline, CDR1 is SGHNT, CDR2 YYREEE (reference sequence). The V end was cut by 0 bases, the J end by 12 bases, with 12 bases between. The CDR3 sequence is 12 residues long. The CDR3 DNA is TGTGCCAGCAGCTTGGAGCTTCGGGAACCTTTCTTT. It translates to CASSLELREPFF.

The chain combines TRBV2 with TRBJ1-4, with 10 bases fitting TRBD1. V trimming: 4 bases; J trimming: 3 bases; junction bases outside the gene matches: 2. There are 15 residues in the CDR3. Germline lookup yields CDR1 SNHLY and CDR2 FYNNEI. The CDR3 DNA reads TGTGCCAGCAGTGGGGACAGGGGATCTAATGAAAAACTGTTTTTT. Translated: CASSGDRGSNEKLFF.

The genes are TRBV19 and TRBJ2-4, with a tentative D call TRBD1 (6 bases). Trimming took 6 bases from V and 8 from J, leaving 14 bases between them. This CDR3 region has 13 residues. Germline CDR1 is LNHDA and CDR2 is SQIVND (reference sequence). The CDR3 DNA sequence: TGTGCCAGTAGACCCCGGGACACGGACATTCAGTACTTC. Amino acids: CASRPRDTDIQYF.

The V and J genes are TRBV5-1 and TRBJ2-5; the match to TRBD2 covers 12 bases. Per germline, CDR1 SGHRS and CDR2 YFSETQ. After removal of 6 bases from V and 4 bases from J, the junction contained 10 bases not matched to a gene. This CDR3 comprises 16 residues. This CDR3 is CASTWLAGGPGETQYF. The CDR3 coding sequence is TGCGCCAGCACCTGGCTAGCGGGGGGGCCGGGAGAGACCCAGTACTTC.

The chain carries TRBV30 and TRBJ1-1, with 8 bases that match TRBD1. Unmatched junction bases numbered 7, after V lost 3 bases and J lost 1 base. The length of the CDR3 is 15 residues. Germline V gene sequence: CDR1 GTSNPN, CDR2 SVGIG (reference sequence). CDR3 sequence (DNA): TGTGCCTGGAGGGTGACAGGGGTGGGGAACACTGAAGCTTTCTTT. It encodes CAWRVTGVGNTEAFF.

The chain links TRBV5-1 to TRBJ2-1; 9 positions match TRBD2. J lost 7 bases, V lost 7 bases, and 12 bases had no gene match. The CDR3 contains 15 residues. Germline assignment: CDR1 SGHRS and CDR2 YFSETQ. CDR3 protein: CASGRLAELGNEQFF. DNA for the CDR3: TGCGCCAGCGGCCGACTAGCGGAGCTGGGGAATGAGCAGTTCTTC.